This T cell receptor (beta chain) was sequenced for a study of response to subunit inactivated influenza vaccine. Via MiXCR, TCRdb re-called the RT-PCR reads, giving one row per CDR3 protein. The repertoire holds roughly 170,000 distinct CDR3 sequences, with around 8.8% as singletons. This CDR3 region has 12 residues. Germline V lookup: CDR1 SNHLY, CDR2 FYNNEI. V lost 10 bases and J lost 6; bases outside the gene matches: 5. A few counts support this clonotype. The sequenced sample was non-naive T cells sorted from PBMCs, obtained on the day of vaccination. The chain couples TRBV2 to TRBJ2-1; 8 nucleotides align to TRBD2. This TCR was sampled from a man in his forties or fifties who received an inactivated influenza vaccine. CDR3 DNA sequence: TGTGCCACCCGGGGGGGGGGCAATGAGCAGTTCTTC. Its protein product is CATRGGGNEQFF.